The entry below gives a single TCR beta chain sequence along with its context. CDR3 length equals 20 residues. CDR1 is MNHEY, CDR2 SVGEGT, per germline. V shed 0 bases and J 5 bases; nucleotides not matched to a gene: 16. Followed over time, Seattle patients had been enrolled while infection was active. The data were obtained in a study of blood T cell repertoires in COVID-19. This table comes from immunoSEQ multiplex PCR, and its TCRdb copy is limited to in-frame clones, with some not included. The sample lists 300,000 to 350,000 clones; 87% were seen once. This TCR came from a woman in her 50s with COVID-19, enrolled during active disease. The sequencing sample was made of peripheral blood. The chain carries TRBV6-2 or TRBV6-3 and TRBJ2-3; 11 nucleotides align to TRBD2. The CDR3 loop is CASSYSLGSGGGSLVDTQYF. CDR3 sequence (DNA): TGTGCCAGCAGTTACTCCCTCGGTAGCGGGGGGGGAAGTTTGGTAGATACGCAGTATTTT.